A selection of T cell receptor beta chains follows, all from one sample in a study of cytomegalovirus exposure and HLA in healthy donors. Sequencing used immunoSEQ multiplex PCR; TCRdb keeps in-frame clones, though not all of them. The sample lists roughly 80,000 clones; around 60% were seen once. The sample taken for sequencing was PBMCs. The receptors originated from a male donor in good health and CMV-seropositive. Both conserved end residues are part of each CDR3. Each record gives: V gene, D gene, J gene, clone size, CDR3 protein, CDR3 DNA. A D gene is named only where the DNA matches it firmly. Some rows have no size entry. The others give once, few or many, or a class for an expanded clone.

V gene: TRBV11-2; D gene: TRBD1; J gene: TRBJ1-6; clone size: -; CDR3 protein: CASSPGQGNSPLHF; CDR3 DNA: TGTGCCAGCAGCCCAGGACAGGGCAATTCACCCCTCCACTTT
V gene: TRBV7-3; D gene: -; J gene: TRBJ2-1; clone size: -; CDR3 protein: CASSSRAILSSTYNEQFF; CDR3 DNA: TGTGCCAGCAGCAGCAGGGCAATCCTCTCATCTACTTACAATGAGCAGTTCTTC
V gene: TRBV29-1; D gene: -; J gene: TRBJ2-7; clone size: -; CDR3 protein: CSVESPTMGQYEQYF; CDR3 DNA: TGCAGCGTTGAAAGTCCAACTATGGGGCAATACGAGCAGTACTTC
V gene: TRBV4-3; D gene: TRBD2; J gene: TRBJ2-7; clone size: -; CDR3 protein: CASSQVGGRRGSYEQYF; CDR3 DNA: TGCGCCAGCAGCCAAGTGGGCGGGAGAAGGGGATCCTACGAGCAGTACTTC
V gene: TRBV30; D gene: -; J gene: TRBJ2-7; clone size: few; CDR3 protein: CAWSRGSSYEQYF; CDR3 DNA: TGTGCCTGGAGCAGGGGCAGCTCCTACGAGCAGTACTTC
V gene: TRBV19; D gene: TRBD1; J gene: TRBJ2-3; clone size: -; CDR3 protein: CASSEGQGANTQYF; CDR3 DNA: TGTGCCAGTAGTGAGGGACAGGGGGCGAATACGCAGTATTTT
V gene: TRBV7-3; D gene: -; J gene: TRBJ1-6; clone size: few; CDR3 protein: CASSSLGGNSPLHF; CDR3 DNA: TGTGCCAGCAGCTCTCTGGGGGGGAACTCACCCCTCCACTTT
V gene: TRBV4-1; D gene: TRBD1; J gene: TRBJ1-1; clone size: once; CDR3 protein: CASSQGPGTDEAFF; CDR3 DNA: TGCGCCAGCAGCCAAGGTCCGGGGACAGACGAAGCTTTCTTT
V gene: TRBV5-8; D gene: -; J gene: TRBJ2-7; clone size: -; CDR3 protein: CASSSYLLAIYEQYF; CDR3 DNA: TGTGCCAGCAGCAGCTATCTGCTAGCTATCTACGAGCAGTACTTC
V gene: TRBV28; D gene: -; J gene: TRBJ2-7; clone size: once; CDR3 protein: CASKRSGYEQYF; CDR3 DNA: TGTGCCAGCAAGAGGAGTGGATACGAGCAGTACTTC
V gene: TRBV5-1; D gene: -; J gene: TRBJ2-5; clone size: -; CDR3 protein: CASSPMGGETQYF; CDR3 DNA: TGCGCCAGCAGCCCGATGGGGGGAGAGACCCAGTACTTC
V gene: TRBV7-3; D gene: TRBD2; J gene: TRBJ2-5; clone size: -; CDR3 protein: CASSSSTSGRETQYF; CDR3 DNA: TGTGCCAGCAGCTCCTCGACTAGCGGGAGAGAGACCCAGTACTTC
V gene: TRBV5-1; D gene: -; J gene: TRBJ2-6; clone size: -; CDR3 protein: CASSNGGANVLTF; CDR3 DNA: TGCGCCAGTTCAAACGGTGGGGCCAACGTCCTGACTTTC
V gene: TRBV30; D gene: -; J gene: TRBJ1-1; clone size: -; CDR3 protein: CAWSPTSTEAFF; CDR3 DNA: TGTGCCTGGAGTCCGACTTCCACTGAAGCTTTCTTT
V gene: TRBV29-1; D gene: -; J gene: TRBJ1-4; clone size: few; CDR3 protein: CSVEVTSELFF; CDR3 DNA: TGCAGCGTTGAGGTGACATCCGAACTGTTTTTT
V gene: TRBV6-5; D gene: TRBD1; J gene: TRBJ1-1; clone size: -; CDR3 protein: CASRRQGGTTEAFF; CDR3 DNA: TGTGCCAGCAGACGACAGGGGGGGACCACTGAAGCTTTCTTT
V gene: TRBV6-5; D gene: -; J gene: TRBJ2-3; clone size: -; CDR3 protein: CASGGALGDTQYF; CDR3 DNA: TGTGCCAGCGGAGGAGCGTTAGGGGATACGCAGTATTTT
V gene: TRBV6-5; D gene: TRBD2; J gene: TRBJ2-3; clone size: -; CDR3 protein: CAAGGPTDTQYF; CDR3 DNA: TGTGCCGCGGGAGGGCCGACAGATACGCAGTATTTT
V gene: TRBV28; D gene: TRBD1; J gene: TRBJ1-4; clone size: few; CDR3 protein: CASSLYQGAREKLFF; CDR3 DNA: TGTGCCAGCAGTTTATATCAGGGGGCTAGGGAAAAACTGTTTTTT
V gene: TRBV5-1; D gene: -; J gene: TRBJ2-3; clone size: -; CDR3 protein: CASTGTDTQYF; CDR3 DNA: TGCGCCAGCACAGGCACAGATACGCAGTATTTT
V gene: TRBV6-1; D gene: -; J gene: TRBJ1-2; clone size: few; CDR3 protein: CASSANPRGAQGGYTF; CDR3 DNA: TGTGCCAGCAGTGCCAATCCCCGGGGGGCGCAAGGGGGCTACACCTTC
V gene: TRBV2; D gene: TRBD1; J gene: TRBJ2-5; clone size: -; CDR3 protein: CASRGDRVSETQYF; CDR3 DNA: TGTGCCAGCAGGGGGGACAGGGTGAGCGAGACCCAGTACTTC
V gene: TRBV30; D gene: -; J gene: TRBJ2-7; clone size: -; CDR3 protein: CAWSPGLRGEQYF; CDR3 DNA: TGTGCCTGGAGCCCCGGGCTCCGGGGCGAGCAGTACTTC
V gene: TRBV6-1; D gene: -; J gene: TRBJ1-2; clone size: once; CDR3 protein: CASSAGSGLANYGYTF; CDR3 DNA: TGTGCCAGCAGTGCTGGTTCAGGGTTAGCTAACTATGGCTACACCTTC
V gene: TRBV2; D gene: -; J gene: TRBJ1-5; clone size: few; CDR3 protein: CASRGGLAQPQHF; CDR3 DNA: TGTGCCAGCAGGGGGGGATTGGCTCAGCCCCAGCATTTT
V gene: TRBV29-1; D gene: TRBD1; J gene: TRBJ2-2; clone size: -; CDR3 protein: CSVAAGTVTTGELFF; CDR3 DNA: TGCAGCGTTGCCGCCGGGACAGTCACCACCGGGGAGCTGTTTTTT
V gene: TRBV6-5; D gene: TRBD1; J gene: TRBJ1-5; clone size: -; CDR3 protein: CASSFRAGGDQPQHF; CDR3 DNA: TGTGCCAGCAGTTTCCGGGCAGGGGGCGATCAGCCCCAGCATTTT
V gene: TRBV28; D gene: -; J gene: TRBJ2-7; clone size: -; CDR3 protein: CASSSRESSYEQYF; CDR3 DNA: TGTGCCAGCAGTTCAAGAGAAAGCTCCTACGAGCAGTACTTC
V gene: TRBV14; D gene: -; J gene: TRBJ1-4; clone size: -; CDR3 protein: CASSQGANEKLFF; CDR3 DNA: TGTGCCAGCAGCCAGGGAGCTAATGAAAAACTGTTTTTT
V gene: TRBV7-2; D gene: TRBD2; J gene: TRBJ2-1; clone size: -; CDR3 protein: CASSWQTSGARNEQFF; CDR3 DNA: TGTGCCAGCAGCTGGCAGACTAGCGGGGCCCGAAATGAGCAGTTCTTC
V gene: TRBV28; D gene: -; J gene: TRBJ1-2; clone size: -; CDR3 protein: CASSPRGDGYTF; CDR3 DNA: TGTGCCAGCAGCCCCCGGGGGGATGGCTACACCTTC
V gene: TRBV23-1; D gene: -; J gene: TRBJ1-4; clone size: few; CDR3 protein: CASSQGGRRNEKLFF; CDR3 DNA: TGCGCCAGCAGTCAAGGAGGACGAAGGAATGAAAAACTGTTTTTT
V gene: TRBV11-1; D gene: -; J gene: TRBJ2-7; clone size: -; CDR3 protein: CASSFISGGVSYEQYF; CDR3 DNA: TGTGCCAGCAGCTTTATTTCGGGCGGGGTTTCCTACGAGCAGTACTTC
V gene: TRBV7-2; D gene: TRBD1; J gene: TRBJ1-1; clone size: -; CDR3 protein: CASSLGLDRGVRTEAFF; CDR3 DNA: TGTGCCAGCAGCTTAGGACTGGACAGGGGAGTAAGGACTGAAGCTTTCTTT
V gene: TRBV18; D gene: TRBD1; J gene: TRBJ2-3; clone size: few; CDR3 protein: CASSPPAGQGPTDTQYF; CDR3 DNA: TGTGCCAGCTCACCACCTGCAGGACAGGGTCCCACAGATACGCAGTATTTT
V gene: TRBV5-1; D gene: -; J gene: TRBJ2-5; clone size: -; CDR3 protein: CASSLVGPSGRETQYF; CDR3 DNA: TGCGCCAGCAGCTTGGTTGGTCCCAGCGGAAGGGAGACCCAGTACTTC
V gene: TRBV7-2; D gene: TRBD1; J gene: TRBJ1-1; clone size: few; CDR3 protein: CASSLQGQDTEAFF; CDR3 DNA: TGTGCCAGCAGCTTACAGGGACAGGACACTGAAGCTTTCTTT
V gene: TRBV28; D gene: -; J gene: TRBJ1-1; clone size: -; CDR3 protein: CASMTSTEAFF; CDR3 DNA: TGTGCCAGCATGACTAGCACTGAAGCTTTCTTT
V gene: TRBV29-1; D gene: -; J gene: TRBJ2-3; clone size: -; CDR3 protein: CSVLEGWGTDTQYF; CDR3 DNA: TGCAGCGTTCTTGAGGGATGGGGCACAGATACGCAGTATTTT
V gene: TRBV11-1; D gene: -; J gene: TRBJ2-7; clone size: few; CDR3 protein: CASSSQGPPQYEQYF; CDR3 DNA: TGTGCCAGCAGTTCACAGGGCCCTCCACAATACGAGCAGTACTTC
V gene: TRBV28; D gene: -; J gene: TRBJ1-1; clone size: -; CDR3 protein: CASSLSRPGTQNTEAFF; CDR3 DNA: TGTGCCAGCAGTTTATCACGACCCGGGACACAAAACACTGAAGCTTTCTTT
V gene: TRBV29-1; D gene: -; J gene: TRBJ2-1; clone size: few; CDR3 protein: CSVGPGSYNEQFF; CDR3 DNA: TGCAGCGTTGGCCCCGGCTCCTACAATGAGCAGTTCTTC
V gene: TRBV28; D gene: TRBD1; J gene: TRBJ2-7; clone size: -; CDR3 protein: CASTVRQGTSYEQYF; CDR3 DNA: TGTGCCAGCACCGTACGACAGGGGACCTCCTACGAGCAGTACTTC
V gene: TRBV19; D gene: -; J gene: TRBJ1-1; clone size: many; CDR3 protein: CASSVTENTEAFF; CDR3 DNA: TGTGCCAGTAGTGTGACAGAGAACACTGAAGCTTTCTTT
V gene: TRBV7-2; D gene: -; J gene: TRBJ2-3; clone size: -; CDR3 protein: CASSRQLGDTQYF; CDR3 DNA: TGTGCCAGCAGCCGACAGTTAGGGGATACGCAGTATTTT
V gene: TRBV5-6; D gene: -; J gene: TRBJ2-7; clone size: few; CDR3 protein: CASSQTGRSYEQYF; CDR3 DNA: TGTGCCAGCAGCCAAACAGGGCGTTCCTACGAGCAGTACTTC
V gene: TRBV5-4; D gene: -; J gene: TRBJ1-1; clone size: -; CDR3 protein: CASNQLTGNTEAFF; CDR3 DNA: TGTGCCAGCAACCAGTTGACAGGGAACACTGAAGCTTTCTTT
V gene: TRBV9; D gene: TRBD1; J gene: TRBJ2-5; clone size: -; CDR3 protein: CASNGQGLFEETQYF; CDR3 DNA: TGTGCCAGCAACGGACAGGGGTTGTTTGAAGAGACCCAGTACTTC